These 25 T cell receptor beta chains share one sample of origin, sequenced in a study of blood T cell repertoires in COVID-19 (dated by TCRdb to 2018 to 2020). The receptor library was made with the immunoSEQ multiplex PCR assay. Held by TCRdb, this immuneACCESS table contains in-frame sequences only and omits some clones. Under half of the omission traces to an unresolved V gene where checked; the cause of the rest is unknown. The sample profile shows about 97,000 clones; approximately 87% of them were found once. About 16% of the sample rests with the top ten. The sequencing input was peripheral blood. Every receptor here comes from a human donor in a cohort sampled during active COVID-19.

This clone is a singleton in its sample. The chain uses TRBV6-2 or TRBV6-3 and TRBJ2-1; the match to TRBD2 covers 12 bases. CDR1 is MNHEY and CDR2 is SVGEGT in the germline V gene. Trimming removed 5 bases from V and 4 bases from J; junction bases left unmatched: 6. CDR3 length: 16 residues. The DNA of the CDR3 is TGTGCCAGCAGTCCGACTAGCGGGAGAATTTACAATGAGCAGTTCTTC. Amino acid sequence: CASSPTSGRIYNEQFF.

This chain links TRBV5-1 with TRBJ2-3, with 9 bases aligning to TRBD2. Germline V gene sequence: CDR1 SGHRS, CDR2 YFSETQ. Trimming at V came to 4 bases and at J to 5 bases, leaving 11 bases not matched to a gene. CDR3 length: 16 residues. The CDR3 reads CASSRPASGAGDTQYF. The CDR3 region has the DNA TGCGCCAGCAGCCGGCCGGCTAGCGGGGCGGGAGATACGCAGTATTTT.

The rearrangement joins TRBV11-2 to TRBJ1-2; possibly TRBD1 for D (6 bases). The CDR3 sequence is 14 residues long. CDR1 is SGHAT, CDR2 FQNNGV, per germline. V lost 0 bases to trimming and J lost 5 bases, with 10 bases between them. The CDR3 sequence is CASSLERGQYGYTF. CDR3 in DNA: TGTGCCAGCAGCTTAGAGCGTGGACAGTATGGCTACACCTTC.

The rearrangement uses TRBV9 and TRBJ2-5, with 10 bases lining up with TRBD1. V dropped 3 bases and J dropped 4; count of bases not matched to a gene: 6. Germline CDR1 is SGDLS and CDR2 is YYNGEE. The CDR3 spans 15 residues. DNA of the CDR3: TGTGCCAGCAGCGCGACAGGGGGCCTGGTAGAGACCCAGTACTTC. Its protein product is CASSATGGLVETQYF.

The chain joins TRBV18 to TRBJ2-3, with D hard to call. The V and J ends lost 6 bases and 3 bases respectively, with 4 bases between them. This CDR3 has 11 residues. The V gene's germline CDR1 is KGHSH and CDR2 LQKENI. The chain's CDR3 is CASSVTDTQYF. CDR3 bases: TGTGCCAGCTCCGTGACAGATACGCAGTATTTT. The full variable domain, in which reference TRBV18 and TRBJ2-3 provide the parts outside the CDR3, is NAGVMQNPRHLVRRRGQEARLRCSPMKGHSHVYWYRQLPEEGLKFMVYLQKENIIDESGMPKERFSAEFPKEGPSILRIQQVVRGDSAAYFCASSVTDTQYFGPGTRLTVL.

The chain joins TRBV24-1 to TRBJ2-3; 9 bases map to TRBD2. The ends lost 5 bases at V and 2 bases at J; junction bases unmatched: 4. The CDR3 is made up of 15 amino acids. CDR1 is KGHDR and CDR2 is SFDVKD in the germline V gene. The DNA for the CDR3 is TGTGCCACCAGTGCGCGGGAGGGCCTCACAGATACGCAGTATTTT. Its protein product is CATSAREGLTDTQYF.

This clone occurred a few times. In nucleotides, the CDR3 is TGTGCCACCGCCCAGGCGGGAGTCTATGGCTACACCTTC. Translating gives CATAQAGVYGYTF. The chain recombines TRBV24-1 with TRBJ1-2; D gene uncertain. V lost 9 bases and J 4 bases, leaving 14 bases between the germline ends. CDR1 is KGHDR, CDR2 SFDVKD, per germline. The CDR3 loop spans 13 amino acids.

The chain recombines TRBV6-5 with TRBJ2-5; TRBD2 agrees at 13 bases. The germline V gene has CDR1 MNHEY and CDR2 SVGAGI. Unmatched junction bases numbered 11, after V lost 6 bases and J lost 10 bases. The CDR3 is made up of 15 amino acids. The chain's CDR3 is CASRKTRTSGRVQYF. The CDR3 DNA reads TGTGCCAGCAGAAAAACTCGGACTAGCGGGAGAGTCCAGTACTTC.

This clone was recorded only once. This chain joins TRBV30 and TRBJ2-3; D perhaps matches TRBD2 (6 bases). Trimming cost V 0 bases and J 4 bases, with 17 bases left between them. CDR1 and CDR2 from the germline V gene are GTSNPN and SVGIG (reference sequence). This CDR3 has 16 amino acids. DNA of the CDR3: TGTGCCTGGAGTGTACGGGGGAGGATAAGGTCAGATACGCAGTATTTT. This translates into CAWSVRGRIRSDTQYF.

The V call is TRBV6-5, the J call TRBJ2-7, with D possibly TRBD2 on 5 matching bases. V lost 6 bases to trimming and J lost 0 bases, with 15 bases between them. There are 15 residues in the CDR3. Germline V gives CDR1 MNHEY, CDR2 SVGAGI. This CDR3 is CASRPVRELSYEQYF. The CDR3 nucleotides read TGTGCCAGCAGACCGGTGAGGGAACTCTCCTACGAGCAGTACTTC.

This clone was observed once. The chain recombines TRBV18 with TRBJ1-1; 8 nucleotides line up with TRBD1. Looked up from germline, CDR1 is KGHSH and CDR2 is LQKENI. This CDR3 contains 16 residues. The junction had 14 bases not matched to a gene; V was cut back by 4 bases and J by 7 bases. CDR3 coding DNA: TGTGCCAGCTCACTCCTGGGTCCGACAGGGGCCATTGAAGCTTTCTTT. This codes for CASSLLGPTGAIEAFF.

V usage is TRBV10-2 and J usage is TRBJ1-2; the D is unclear. The CDR3 runs 14 residues. Trimming pared 0 bases from V and 2 bases from J, leaving 7 bases between. Germline V gene data show CDR1 as WSHSY and CDR2 as SAAADI. The DNA of the CDR3 is TGCGCCAGCAGTGAGTCAGGACTGAACTATGGCTACACCTTC. Translation: CASSESGLNYGYTF.

The chain carries TRBV5-1 and TRBJ1-2; 7 bases align to TRBD1. The CDR3 has 14 residues. The trim removed 0 bases at V and 7 bases at J, leaving 6 bases unmatched. The germline CDR1 and CDR2 sequences are SGHRS and YFSETQ. The chain's CDR3 is CASSLVDRDTGYTF. The CDR3 DNA sequence: TGCGCCAGCAGCTTGGTTGACAGGGACACTGGCTACACCTTC.

This rearrangement joins TRBV7-8 to TRBJ1-2; D is possibly TRBD1 (6 bases). V was trimmed by 3 bases and J by 2 bases, leaving 19 bases between them. CDR3 size: 17 residues. The germline V gene encodes CDR1 SGHVS and CDR2 FQNEAQ. CDR3 amino acids: CASSFGQPSSSNYGYTF. The CDR3 DNA follows: TGTGCCAGCAGCTTTGGACAGCCCAGTTCTTCAAACTATGGCTACACCTTC.

The rearrangement uses TRBV27 and TRBJ2-1, with TRBD2 matching over 7 bases. Germline CDR1 reads MNHEY; CDR2 reads SMNVEV (reference sequence). This CDR3 spans 15 amino acids. After removal of 6 bases from V and 10 bases from J, the junction contained 15 bases not matched to a gene. The CDR3 loop reads CASRILAGAHKEQFF. The CDR3 DNA reads as TGTGCCAGCAGGATCCTGGCGGGAGCCCATAAAGAGCAGTTCTTC.

V and J are TRBV30 and TRBJ1-5, with D hard to call. The germline gives CDR1 GTSNPN, CDR2 SVGIG (reference sequence). Between the trimmed V and J ends, which lost 0 bases and 8 bases, there was a span of 11 bases. There are 13 residues in the CDR3. CDR3 in DNA: TGTGCCTGGAGTGTCGGCGAACTAGAGCCCCAGCATTTT. Amino acid sequence: CAWSVGELEPQHF.

The chain uses TRBV24-1 and TRBJ2-5; 8 nucleotides match TRBD1. J was trimmed by 5 bases and V by 3 bases; bases with no gene match: 16. The CDR3 runs 18 residues. Germline V lookup: CDR1 KGHDR, CDR2 SFDVKD. The CDR3 protein is CATSDPIYDRGQRETQYF. The CDR3 DNA follows: TGTGCCACCAGTGATCCAATATACGACAGGGGTCAGAGGGAGACCCAGTACTTC.

This clone has just one count. This rearrangement joins TRBV20-1 to TRBJ2-1, with D unclear. Trimming cost V 5 bases and J 7 bases, with 9 bases left between them. Germline V gene lookup returns CDR1 DFQATT and CDR2 SNEGSKA (reference sequence). This CDR3 has 11 residues. CDR3 DNA sequence: TGCAGTGCTGACCGACAAAATGAGCAGTTCTTC. Protein product: CSADRQNEQFF.

The rearrangement uses TRBV29-1 and TRBJ2-1; TRBD2 aligns across 10 bases. With V trimmed by 6 bases and J by 7 bases, 6 bases remained unmatched. This CDR3 contains 13 residues. CDR1 and CDR2 from the germline V gene are SQVTM and ANQGSEA. The CDR3 is CSVSGRANNEQFF. The CDR3 DNA is TGCAGCGTCAGCGGGAGGGCCAATAATGAGCAGTTCTTC.

The J gene is TRBJ2-7, the V gene TRBV19; 9 bases align to TRBD1. The length of the CDR3 is 17 residues. Germline V gene data show CDR1 as LNHDA and CDR2 as SQIVND (reference sequence). The ends lost 9 bases at V and 0 bases at J; junction bases unmatched: 15. The CDR3 loop is CASAGTGLVPFSYEQYF. The CDR3 bases are TGTGCCAGCGCCGGGACAGGGTTAGTTCCCTTCTCCTACGAGCAGTACTTC.

V is TRBV7-2 and J is TRBJ1-6; TRBD1 agrees at 9 bases. The germline gives CDR1 SGHTA, CDR2 FQGNSA. The CDR3 totals 16 residues. The J segment lost 9 bases and the V segment lost 2 bases, leaving 8 bases of the junction unmatched. CDR3 sequence reads: CASSLQSGTGPSPLHF. CDR3 nucleotide sequence: TGTGCCAGCAGCTTACAGTCGGGGACAGGGCCTTCACCCCTCCACTTT.

This chain joins TRBV7-9 and TRBJ2-3; 12 bases align to TRBD2. Germline-derived CDR1 and CDR2 are SEHNR and FQNEAQ (reference sequence). This CDR3 has 17 amino acids. Trimming removed 2 bases from V and 5 bases from J; junction bases left unmatched: 8. The chain's CDR3 is CASSLLAGGPARDTQYF. The DNA for the CDR3 is TGTGCCAGCAGCTTACTAGCGGGAGGGCCTGCCAGAGATACGCAGTATTTT.

This sequence joins TRBV30 and TRBJ2-1; 8 positions match TRBD2. Germline V gives CDR1 GTSNPN, CDR2 SVGIG (reference sequence). The CDR3 totals 15 residues. V lost 1 base, J lost 0 bases, and 2 bases stayed unmatched. CDR3 sequence: CAWSGAGGSYNEQFF. The CDR3 coding sequence is TGTGCCTGGAGTGGGGCGGGGGGCTCCTACAATGAGCAGTTCTTC.

This sequence joins TRBV5-4 and TRBJ2-7; D perhaps matches TRBD2 (5 bases). The CDR3 runs 13 residues. The germline gives CDR1 SGHNT, CDR2 YYREEE (reference sequence). The V end was cut by 7 bases, the J end by 3 bases, with 14 bases between. This CDR3 is CASQEDPIYEQYF. Here the CDR3 DNA reads TGTGCCAGCCAGGAGGACCCCATCTACGAGCAGTACTTC.

CDR3: CASSYSERLEQYF. The CDR3 nucleotides read TGTGCCAGCAGTTACTCTGAGAGACTCGAGCAGTACTTC. The chain employs TRBV6-5 and TRBJ2-7; no firm D call. Trimming shortened V by 0 bases and J by 6 bases, and 9 bases separated the two germline ends. Looked up from germline, CDR1 is MNHEY and CDR2 is SVGAGI. This CDR3 spans 13 amino acids.